This T cell receptor beta chain was retrieved from a study of Ad26.COV2.S vaccination and SARS-CoV-2 variants. TCRdb's table, derived via immunoSEQ multiplex PCR, lists solely in-frame clones and lacks some. Of about 480,000 clones listed, 87% are singletons. Overall study results and limits: Quantification of TCR breadth and depth may have yielded underestimates of total T cell responses.

This CDR3 has 14 amino acids. V shed 4 bases and J shed 4 bases, with 10 bases lying between them. The V gene's germline CDR1 is LGHNA and CDR2 YNFKEQ. Described treatment: about 20 received Ad26.COV2.S at low or high dose, single or two shots; 5 received placebo; per-sample allocation not given. The investigators took samples on day 63 after the first vaccine or placebo injection. An Ad26 vector that expressed Wuhan-strain SARS-CoV-2 spike constituted the vaccine. As for this clone: Its antigen is currently unknown.

The origin of this receptor is a person aged 18-60 years who received the Ad26.COV2.S COVID-19 vaccine or a placebo. The rearrangement joins TRBV4-2 to TRBJ1-4; D might be TRBD1 (5 bases). The sample here was peripheral blood, taken in a trial of Ad26.COV2.S vaccine versus placebo. The CDR3 DNA is TGTGCCAGCAGCCCGCTCGACAGTAATGAAAAACTGTTTTTT. Its protein product is CASSPLDSNEKLFF.